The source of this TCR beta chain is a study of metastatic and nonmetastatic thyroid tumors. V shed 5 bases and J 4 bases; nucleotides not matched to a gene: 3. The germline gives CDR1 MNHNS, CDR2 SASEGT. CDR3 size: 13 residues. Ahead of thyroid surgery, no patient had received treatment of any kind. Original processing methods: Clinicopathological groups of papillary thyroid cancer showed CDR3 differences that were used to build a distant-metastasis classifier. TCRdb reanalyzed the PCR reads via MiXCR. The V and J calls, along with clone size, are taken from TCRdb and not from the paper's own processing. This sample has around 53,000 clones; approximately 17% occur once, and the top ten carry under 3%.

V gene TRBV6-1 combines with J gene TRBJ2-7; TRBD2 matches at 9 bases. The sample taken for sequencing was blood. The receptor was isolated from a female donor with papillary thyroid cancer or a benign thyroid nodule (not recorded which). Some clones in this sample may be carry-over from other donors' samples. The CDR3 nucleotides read TGTGCCAGCAGTATGCGGGAGGGTTACGAGCAGTACTTC. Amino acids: CASSMREGYEQYF.